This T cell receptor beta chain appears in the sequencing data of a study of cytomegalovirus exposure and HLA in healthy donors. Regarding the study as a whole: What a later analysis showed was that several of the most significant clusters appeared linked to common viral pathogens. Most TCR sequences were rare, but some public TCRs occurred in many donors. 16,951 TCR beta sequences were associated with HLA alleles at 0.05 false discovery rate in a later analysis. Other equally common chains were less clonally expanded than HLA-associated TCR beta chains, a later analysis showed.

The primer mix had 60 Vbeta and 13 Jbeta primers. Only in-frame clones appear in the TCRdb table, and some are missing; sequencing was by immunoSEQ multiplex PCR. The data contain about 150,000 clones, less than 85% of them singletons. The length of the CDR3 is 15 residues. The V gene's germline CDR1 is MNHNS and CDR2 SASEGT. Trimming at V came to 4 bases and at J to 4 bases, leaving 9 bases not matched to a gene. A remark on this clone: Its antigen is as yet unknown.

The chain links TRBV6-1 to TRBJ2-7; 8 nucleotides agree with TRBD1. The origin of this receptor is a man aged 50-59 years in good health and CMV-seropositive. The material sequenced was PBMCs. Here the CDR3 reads CASSGRPGGKYEQYF. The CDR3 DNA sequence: TGTGCCAGCAGTGGTCGACCAGGGGGCAAATACGAGCAGTACTTC.